This TCR beta chain was captured by sequencing in a study of shared clonotypes between healthy human individuals. Background on the study: Donors had three CD4 naive, three CD4 memory, two CD8 naive and one CD8 memory plate apiece. Study-level findings and limits: Clonotype sharing across several donors was observed for around 4.5% of naive CD4 clonotypes. Estimated richness values were generally larger in naive subsets than in memory subsets.

CDR3 size: 11 residues. Looked up from germline, CDR1 is MRHNA and CDR2 is SNTAGT. As for this clone: The antigen is not known. The junction does not match germline at one end; this may be a read error.

Both subsets, CD45RA+ naive and CD45RA-negative memory, were split from the CD4+ cells. The protocol was immunoSEQ multiplex PCR, while the TCRdb copy is restricted to in-frame clones and leaves out a portion. The sample includes about 2.4 million clones, roughly 93% of them seen just once. The sequence was collected from a man aged 18 to 30 in good health. Some clones in this sample may be carry-over from other donors' samples. Material: naive CD4+ T cells from PBMCs. The subset is: CD45RA+ positively selected. V usage is TRBV6-4 and J usage is TRBJ2-7; D call uncertain. DNA of the CDR3: TGTGCCAACCGAGAAAAGCTTGGCCGACACTTC. Translated, it gives CANREKLGRHF.